The present T cell receptor beta chain was sequenced within a study of beta chain features in type 1 diabetes. Study-level information: The patients were much like the healthy donors in age, gender and cell yields. Sorted cells examined across all samples numbered around 99,000,000. Overall study findings and caveats: VDJ junctions in type 1 diabetes patients carried more deletions and fewer insertions. Moderate but significant shortening of TCRB CDR3s was recorded in all four CD4+ subsets from Type 1 diabetes patients.

CDR3 length equals 11 residues. From germline, CDR1 is SGHAT and CDR2 FQNNGV. V was trimmed by 2 bases and J by 7 bases, leaving 3 bases between them. Reverse transcription of all isolated RNA meant that expressed TCRB transcripts were sequenced. Libraries were prepared by immunoSEQ multiplex PCR; TCRdb keeps only in-frame clonotypes and omits some of them. The sample shows approximately 170,000 clones, roughly 8% of them seen only once. This clone was seen ten or more times. Its antigen remains unidentified. Other DNA sequences in this sample translate to the same CDR3. The chain joins TRBV11-2 to TRBJ2-1; D is unresolved. The receptor's source is a middle-aged woman with type 1 diabetes. What was sequenced was central memory CD4+ T cells from blood. CDR3: CASSLQNEQFF. CDR3 DNA: TGTGCCAGCAGCTTACAGAATGAGCAGTTCTTC.